The 8 T cell receptor beta chains presented below share a single source sample, sequenced in a study of T-cell memory formation after mild COVID-19. TCRdb re-called the 5' RACE reads with MiXCR, one entry per CDR3 protein. In the table there are approximately 430,000 distinct CDR3 sequences, 20% to 25% of which are singletons. The sample was PBMCs or a T cell subset sorted from them (not recorded which). These receptors all come from an adult woman who had mild COVID-19 (a few samples of this study predate the infection). Cell type and time point are not known.

The chain has TRBV4-3 and TRBJ1-5; D is unclear. V was shortened by 1 base and J by 4 bases, with 5 bases between the two germline ends. This CDR3 is 13 amino acids long. Germline loops: CDR1 LGHNA, CDR2 YSLEER. CDR3 nucleotide sequence: TGCGCCAGCAGCCAAGGACGGAATCAGCCCCAGCATTTT. This codes for CASSQGRNQPQHF.

This clonotype has a handful of counts. The chain employs TRBV6-5 and TRBJ1-1; D uncertain. Trimming shortened V by 6 bases and J by 5 bases, and 22 bases separated the two germline ends. The CDR3 runs 16 residues. Germline V gene lookup returns CDR1 MNHEY and CDR2 SVGAGI. The CDR3 spells CASSPDYQAHGTEAFF. Written as DNA, the CDR3 is TGTGCCAGCAGCCCCGATTATCAGGCGCATGGGACTGAAGCTTTCTTT.

The chain joins TRBV18 to TRBJ1-4; tentatively, D is TRBD1 (6 bases). The CDR3 runs 15 residues. In germline, CDR1 is KGHSH, CDR2 LQKENI. V was cut by 3 bases and J by 5 bases, with 13 bases left in between. The CDR3: CASSPSQGQNEKLFF. CDR3 sequence (DNA): TGTGCCAGCTCACCGTCACAGGGCCAGAATGAAAAACTGTTTTTT.

The V and J genes are TRBV12-3 or TRBV12-4 and TRBJ1-1; 8 bases map to TRBD1. V lost 6 bases, J lost 1 base, and 10 bases stayed unmatched. The CDR3 contains 16 residues. CDR3 amino acids: CASRRQGAMRNTEAFF. CDR3 coding DNA: TGTGCCAGCAGGCGGCAGGGGGCGATGCGGAACACTGAAGCTTTCTTT.

This chain links TRBV30 with TRBJ2-1; TRBD2 matches at 11 bases. CDR1 and CDR2 from the germline V gene are GTSNPN and SVGIG (reference sequence). After removal of 6 bases from V and 8 bases from J, the junction contained 9 bases not matched to a gene. The CDR3 sequence is 14 residues long. The CDR3 reads CACPGLAASHEQFF. The CDR3 region has the DNA TGTGCCTGTCCGGGACTAGCGGCCAGCCATGAGCAGTTCTTC.

This clonotype turned up a few times. This chain uses TRBV3-1 with TRBJ1-1; 7 nucleotides agree with TRBD1. The CDR3 spans 13 residues. V gave up 6 bases and J gave up 1 base; unmatched junction bases: 2. The germline V gene encodes CDR1 LGHDT and CDR2 YNNKEL (reference sequence). The CDR3 region has the DNA TGTGCCAGCAGGGGACAGCCGAACACTGAAGCTTTCTTT. Translating gives CASRGQPNTEAFF.

The chain recombines TRBV11-3 with TRBJ2-5; D assignment may be TRBD1 or TRBD2 (5 bases each). The CDR3 runs to 14 residues. The ends were cut back, 6 bases at V and 4 bases at J, with 15 bases in the middle. Germline V CDR1 and CDR2: SGHNT, YENEEA. The CDR3 sequence is CASRPTGGGETQYF. In DNA, the CDR3 is TGTGCCAGCAGGCCTACTGGGGGTGGAGAGACCCAGTACTTC.

In its sample, this clonotype was seen many times. This sequence joins TRBV6-2 or TRBV6-3 and TRBJ2-3; 12 bases align to TRBD2. This CDR3 region has 15 residues. V was pared by 6 bases and J by 3 bases, with 4 bases of the junction left unmatched. CDR1 is MNHEY, CDR2 SVGEGT, per germline. The DNA of the CDR3 is TGTGCCAGCAGCCGGACTAGCGGGAAGACAGATACGCAGTATTTT. Protein sequence: CASSRTSGKTDTQYF.